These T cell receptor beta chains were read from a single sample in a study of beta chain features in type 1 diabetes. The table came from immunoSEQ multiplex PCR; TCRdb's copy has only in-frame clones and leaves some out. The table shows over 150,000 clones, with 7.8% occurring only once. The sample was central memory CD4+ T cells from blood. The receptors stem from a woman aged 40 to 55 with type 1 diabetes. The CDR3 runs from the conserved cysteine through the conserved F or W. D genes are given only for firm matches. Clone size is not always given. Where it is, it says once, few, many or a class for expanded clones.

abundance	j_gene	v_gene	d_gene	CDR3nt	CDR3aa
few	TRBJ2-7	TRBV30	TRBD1	TGTGCCTGGATGGTGGGTGCAGGGGGTTACGAGCAGTACTTC	CAWMVGAGGYEQYF
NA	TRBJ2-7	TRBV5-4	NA	TGTGCCAGCAGCTTTGAAGCTTCGGGAGAGCAGTACTTC	CASSFEASGEQYF
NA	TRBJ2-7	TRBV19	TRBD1	TGTGCCAGTAGTGCGAGGACAGGGGTCGAGCAGTACTTC	CASSARTGVEQYF
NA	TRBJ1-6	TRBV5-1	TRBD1	TGCGCCAGCAGCGGGACAGCGGATAATTCACCCCTCCACTTT	CASSGTADNSPLHF
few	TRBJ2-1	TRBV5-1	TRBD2	TGCGCCAGCAGCCCACTAGCGGGCGCGACCTACAATGAGCAGTTCTTC	CASSPLAGATYNEQFF
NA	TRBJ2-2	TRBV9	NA	TGTGCCAGCAGCGTAGGGGCAGGGTCGGACACCGGGGAGCTGTTTTTT	CASSVGAGSDTGELFF
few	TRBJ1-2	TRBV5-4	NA	TGTGCCAGCAGCTTGGAGGGGTATGGCTACACCTTC	CASSLEGYGYTF
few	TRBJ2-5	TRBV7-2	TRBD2	TGTGCCAGCAGCCGATTACCGGGACTAGCGGGAGTAGAGACCCAGTACTTC	CASSRLPGLAGVETQYF
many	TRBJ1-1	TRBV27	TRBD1	TGTGCCAGCAGTTTTAACCCAGGGGGGTTGAACACTGAAGCTTTCTTT	CASSFNPGGLNTEAFF
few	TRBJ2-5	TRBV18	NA	TGTGCCAGCTCACCCCGCGCGATAGAGACCCAGTACTTC	CASSPRAIETQYF
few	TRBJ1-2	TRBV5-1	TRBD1	TGCGCCAGCAGCTTGGACAGGGGAGGCTATGGCTACACCTTC	CASSLDRGGYGYTF
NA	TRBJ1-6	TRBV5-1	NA	TGCGCCAGCAGCGTTCAGGGAAGCTCCTATAATTCACCCCTCCACTTT	CASSVQGSSYNSPLHF
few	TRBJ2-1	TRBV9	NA	TGTGCCAGCAGCTCTCAGGGGTTTGAGCAGTTCTTC	CASSSQGFEQFF
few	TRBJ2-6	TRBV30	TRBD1	TGTGCCTGGAGTGGGGACAGGCCCTCTGGGGCCAACGTCCTGACTTTC	CAWSGDRPSGANVLTF
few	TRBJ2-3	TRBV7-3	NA	TGTGCCAGCAGCTACGGACAGACAGATACGCAGTATTTT	CASSYGQTDTQYF
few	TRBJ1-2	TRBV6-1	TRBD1	TGTGCCAGCAGTGCTGACAGGGCCTTCTATGGCTACACCTTC	CASSADRAFYGYTF
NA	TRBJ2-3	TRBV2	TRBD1	TGTGCCAGCAGTGGGAACAGGGGTGCAGATACGCAGTATTTT	CASSGNRGADTQYF
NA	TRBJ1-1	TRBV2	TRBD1	TGTGCCAGCAGACAGGGGAGAATGAACACTGAAGCTTTCTTT	CASRQGRMNTEAFF
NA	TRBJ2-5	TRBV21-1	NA	TGTGCCAGCAGCAAAGGGGAGAGGCAAGAGACCCAGTACTTC	CASSKGERQETQYF
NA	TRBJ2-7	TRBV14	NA	TGTGCCAGCAGCCCCCCCATTGGGGCAGTGGAGTACTTC	CASSPPIGAVEYF
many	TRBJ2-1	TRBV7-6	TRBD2	TGTGCCAGCAGCTCCGGGAGGGGCAATGAGCAGTTCTTC	CASSSGRGNEQFF
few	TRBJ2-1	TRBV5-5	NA	TGCGCCAGCAGCCAACACCCGGCAGGGGATGAGCAGTTCTTC	CASSQHPAGDEQFF
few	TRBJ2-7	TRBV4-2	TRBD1	TGTGCCAGCAGCTTAGGGGGCTTTGGAAACGAGCAGTACTTC	CASSLGGFGNEQYF
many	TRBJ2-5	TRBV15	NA	TGTGCCACCAGCAGGACCGGACTGCCCATAGAGACCCAGTACTTC	CATSRTGLPIETQYF
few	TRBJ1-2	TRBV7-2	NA	TGTGCCAGCAGCTTAGCGGGGAGCGGGAACTATGGCTACACCTTC	CASSLAGSGNYGYTF
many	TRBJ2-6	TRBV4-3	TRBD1	TGCGCCAGCAGCCAAGGGACAGGGTCCCCTGGGGCCAACGTCCTGACTTTC	CASSQGTGSPGANVLTF
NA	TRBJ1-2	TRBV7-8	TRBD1	TGTGCCAGCAGCCCGGACAGGGATTATGGCTACACCTTC	CASSPDRDYGYTF
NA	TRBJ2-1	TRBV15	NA	TGTGCCACCAGCAGAGATCCCCCCCGCAATGAGCAGTTCTTC	CATSRDPPRNEQFF
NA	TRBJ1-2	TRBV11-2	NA	TGTGCCAGCAGCCACAGGGATGGCTACACCTTC	CASSHRDGYTF
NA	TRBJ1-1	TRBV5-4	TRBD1	TGTGCCAGCAGAAAAGAACAGGGGAAGAACACTGAAGCTTTCTTT	CASRKEQGKNTEAFF
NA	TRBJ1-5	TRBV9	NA	TGTGCCAGCAGCGTAGATCTACAGAGTCAGCCCCAGCATTTT	CASSVDLQSQPQHF
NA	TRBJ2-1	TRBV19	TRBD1	TGTGCCAGTAGTGACAGGGCTGAGCAGTTCTTC	CASSDRAEQFF
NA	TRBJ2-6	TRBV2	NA	TGTGCCGGACGACAGGCAACCGGGGCCAACGTCCTGACTTTC	CAGRQATGANVLTF
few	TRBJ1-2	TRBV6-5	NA	TGTGCCAGCAGTTACAAAGTGGGGGCAGTCAACGATGGCTACACCTTC	CASSYKVGAVNDGYTF
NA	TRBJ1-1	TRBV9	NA	TGTGCCAGCAGCCCTCCGGGGAGGGTCACTGAAGCTTTCTTT	CASSPPGRVTEAFF
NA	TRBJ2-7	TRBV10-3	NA	TGTGCCATCAGTGAGTCCGCGACGGGATCCTACGAGCAGTACTTC	CAISESATGSYEQYF
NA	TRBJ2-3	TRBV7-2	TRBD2	TGTGCCAGCAGCTCCCGGAGTAGCGGGAGTTCGGATACGCAGTATTTT	CASSSRSSGSSDTQYF
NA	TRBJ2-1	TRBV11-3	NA	TGTGCCAGCAGCTCGGCCGGGACACCAGGGTCCAATGAGCAGTTCTTC	CASSSAGTPGSNEQFF
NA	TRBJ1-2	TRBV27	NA	TGTGCCAGCAGAACACGGGATTCTCGGCGTGGCTACACCTTC	CASRTRDSRRGYTF
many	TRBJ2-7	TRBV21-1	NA	TGTGCCAGCAGCAAAGTGGAGTCGGGGACAGTCAATAGCTCCTACGAGCAGTACTTC	CASSKVESGTVNSSYEQYF
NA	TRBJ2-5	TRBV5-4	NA	TGTGCCAGCAGCCCTCAGCTGGGCGGGCGGGAGACCCAGTACTTC	CASSPQLGGRETQYF
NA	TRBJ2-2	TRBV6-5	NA	TGTGCCAGCTTGGGACAAACCACCGGGGAGCTGTTTTTT	CASLGQTTGELFF
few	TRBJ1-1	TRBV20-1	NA	TGCAGTGCTAGCAGGGATACTGAAGCTTTCTTT	CSASRDTEAFF
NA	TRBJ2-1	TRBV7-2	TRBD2	TGTGCCAGCAGCTTAGTGGCTAGCGGTCTATACAATGAGCAGTTCTTC	CASSLVASGLYNEQFF
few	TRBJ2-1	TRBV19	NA	TGTGCCAGTAAGTTGACAGAATCCTACAATGAGCAGTTCTTC	CASKLTESYNEQFF
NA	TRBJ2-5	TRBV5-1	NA	TGCGCCAGCAGCTTTCAGGGTGCAGAGACCCAGTACTTC	CASSFQGAETQYF
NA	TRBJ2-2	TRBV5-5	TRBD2	TGTGCCAGCAGCTTTAGCGGGCCCGGGGAGCTGTTTTTT	CASSFSGPGELFF
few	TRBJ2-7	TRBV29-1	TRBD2	TGCAGCGTTGACAACCGCGGACTAGCGGGAGGGAGCGAGCAGTACTTC	CSVDNRGLAGGSEQYF
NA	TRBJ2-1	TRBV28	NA	TGTGCCAGCACCGGAGAGAGGTATGAGCAGTTCTTC	CASTGERYEQFF